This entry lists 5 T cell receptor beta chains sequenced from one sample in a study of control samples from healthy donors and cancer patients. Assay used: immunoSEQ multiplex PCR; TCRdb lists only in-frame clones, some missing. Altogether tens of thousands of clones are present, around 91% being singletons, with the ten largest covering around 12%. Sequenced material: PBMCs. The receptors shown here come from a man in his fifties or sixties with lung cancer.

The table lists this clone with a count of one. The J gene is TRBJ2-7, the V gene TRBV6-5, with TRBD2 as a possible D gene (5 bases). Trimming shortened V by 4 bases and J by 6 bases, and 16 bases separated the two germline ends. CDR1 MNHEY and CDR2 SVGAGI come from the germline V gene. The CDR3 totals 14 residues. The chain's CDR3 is CASSFRGSRAEQYF. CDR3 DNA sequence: TGTGCCAGCAGTTTCCGAGGGTCGCGCGCCGAGCAGTACTTC.

CDR3: CASSPALGQGDYYGYTF. DNA of the CDR3: TGTGCCAGCAGCCCCGCCTTGGGGCAGGGAGACTACTATGGCTACACCTTC. The V and J genes are TRBV5-6 and TRBJ1-2; D is possibly TRBD1 (5 bases). CDR1 is SGHDT and CDR2 is YYEEEE in the germline V gene. Between the trimmed V and J ends, which lost 4 bases and 3 bases, there was a span of 22 bases. The CDR3 consists of 17 residues.

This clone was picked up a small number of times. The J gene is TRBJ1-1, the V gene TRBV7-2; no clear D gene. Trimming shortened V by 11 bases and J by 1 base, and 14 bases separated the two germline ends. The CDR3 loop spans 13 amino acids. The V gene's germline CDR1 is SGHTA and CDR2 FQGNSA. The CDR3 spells CASLRQTNTEAFF. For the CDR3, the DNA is TGTGCCTCGTTACGGCAGACGAACACTGAAGCTTTCTTT. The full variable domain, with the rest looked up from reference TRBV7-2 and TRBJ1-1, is GAGVSQSPSNKVTEKGKDVELRCDPISGHTALYWYRQSLGQGLEFLIYFQGNSAPDKSGLPSDRFSAERTGGSVSTLTIQRTQQEDSAVYLCASLRQTNTEAFFGQGTRLTVV.

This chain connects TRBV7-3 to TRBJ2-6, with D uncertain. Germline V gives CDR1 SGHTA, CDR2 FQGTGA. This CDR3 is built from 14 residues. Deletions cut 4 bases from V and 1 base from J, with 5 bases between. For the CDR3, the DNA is TGTGCCAGCAGCTCTCAATCTGGGGCCAACGTCCTGACTTTC. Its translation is CASSSQSGANVLTF.

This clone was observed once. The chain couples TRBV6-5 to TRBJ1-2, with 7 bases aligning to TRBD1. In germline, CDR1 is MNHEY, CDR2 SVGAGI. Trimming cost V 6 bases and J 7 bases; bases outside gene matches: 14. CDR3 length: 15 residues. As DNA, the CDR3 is TGTGCCAGCAGGCGCACGGCCGGGACAGCGTCTGGCTACACCTTC. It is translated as CASRRTAGTASGYTF.